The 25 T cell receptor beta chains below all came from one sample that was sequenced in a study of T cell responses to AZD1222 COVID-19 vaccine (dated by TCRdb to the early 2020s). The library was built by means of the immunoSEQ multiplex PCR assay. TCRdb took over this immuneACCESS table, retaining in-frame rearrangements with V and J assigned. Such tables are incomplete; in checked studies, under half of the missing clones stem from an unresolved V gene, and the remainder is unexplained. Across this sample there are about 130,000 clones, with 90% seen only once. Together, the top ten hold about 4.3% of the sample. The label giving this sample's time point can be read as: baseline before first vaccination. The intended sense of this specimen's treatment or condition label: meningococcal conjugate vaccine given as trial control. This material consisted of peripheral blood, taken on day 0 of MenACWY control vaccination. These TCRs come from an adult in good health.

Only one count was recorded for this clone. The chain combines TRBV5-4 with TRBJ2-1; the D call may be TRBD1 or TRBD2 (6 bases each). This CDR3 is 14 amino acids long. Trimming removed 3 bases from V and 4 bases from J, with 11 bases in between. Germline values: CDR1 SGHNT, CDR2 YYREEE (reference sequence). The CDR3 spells CASSSGGQYNEQFF. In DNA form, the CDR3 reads TGTGCCAGCAGCTCCGGGGGACAATACAATGAGCAGTTCTTC.

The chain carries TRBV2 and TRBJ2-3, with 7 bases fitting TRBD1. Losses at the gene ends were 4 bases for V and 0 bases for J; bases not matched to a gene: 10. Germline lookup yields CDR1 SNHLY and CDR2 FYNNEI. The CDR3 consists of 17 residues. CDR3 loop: CASSGPLPGQSTDTQYF. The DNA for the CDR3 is TGTGCCAGCAGTGGGCCATTACCGGGACAGAGCACAGATACGCAGTATTTT.

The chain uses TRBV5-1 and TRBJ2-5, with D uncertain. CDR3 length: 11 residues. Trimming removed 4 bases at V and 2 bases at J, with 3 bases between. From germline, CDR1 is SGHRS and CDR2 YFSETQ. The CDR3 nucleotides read TGCGCCAGCAGCAAACAAGAGACCCAGTACTTC. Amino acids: CASSKQETQYF.

CDR3 nucleotide sequence: TGTGCCACTTCAGGGGGCAGGAACACCGGGGAGCTGTTTTTT. It translates to CATSGGRNTGELFF. This sequence joins TRBV24-1 and TRBJ2-2, with 8 bases aligning to TRBD1. J lost 1 base, V lost 10 bases, and 4 bases had no gene match. The CDR3 is made up of 14 amino acids. Germline V gives CDR1 KGHDR, CDR2 SFDVKD.

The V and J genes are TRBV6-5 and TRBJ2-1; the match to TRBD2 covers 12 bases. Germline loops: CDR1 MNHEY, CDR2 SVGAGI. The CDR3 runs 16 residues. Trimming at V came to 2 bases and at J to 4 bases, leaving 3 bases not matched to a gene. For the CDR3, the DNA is TGTGCCAGCAGTTACGAACTAGCGGGGGGTTACAATGAGCAGTTCTTC. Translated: CASSYELAGGYNEQFF.

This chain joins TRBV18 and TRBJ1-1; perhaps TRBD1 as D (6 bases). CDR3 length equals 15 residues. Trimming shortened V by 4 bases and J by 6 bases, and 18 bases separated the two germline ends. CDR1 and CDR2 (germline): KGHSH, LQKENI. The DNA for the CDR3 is TGTGCCAGCTCACAGCGACAGGAGCGGGATCCTGAAGCTTTCTTT. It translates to CASSQRQERDPEAFF.

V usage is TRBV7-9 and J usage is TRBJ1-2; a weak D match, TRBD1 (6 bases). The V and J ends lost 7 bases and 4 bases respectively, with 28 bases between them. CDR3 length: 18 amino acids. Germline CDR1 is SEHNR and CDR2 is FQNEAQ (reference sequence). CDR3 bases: TGTGCCAGCACCGACTTATTTGGTTGGGGGCGGGGGACCTATGGCTACACCTTC. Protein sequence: CASTDLFGWGRGTYGYTF.

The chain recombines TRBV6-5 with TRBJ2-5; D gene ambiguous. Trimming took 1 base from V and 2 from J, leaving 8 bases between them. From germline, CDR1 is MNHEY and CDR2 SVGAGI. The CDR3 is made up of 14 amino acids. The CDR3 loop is CASSYYDQQETQYF. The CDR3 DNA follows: TGTGCCAGCAGTTACTACGATCAACAAGAGACCCAGTACTTC.

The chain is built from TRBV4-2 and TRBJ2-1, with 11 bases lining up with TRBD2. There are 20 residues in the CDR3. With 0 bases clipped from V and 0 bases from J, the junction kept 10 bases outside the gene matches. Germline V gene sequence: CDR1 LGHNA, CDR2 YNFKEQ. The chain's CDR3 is CASSQDARLAGRSSYNEQFF. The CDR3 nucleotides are TGTGCCAGCAGCCAAGATGCCCGACTAGCGGGGAGAAGCTCCTACAATGAGCAGTTCTTC.

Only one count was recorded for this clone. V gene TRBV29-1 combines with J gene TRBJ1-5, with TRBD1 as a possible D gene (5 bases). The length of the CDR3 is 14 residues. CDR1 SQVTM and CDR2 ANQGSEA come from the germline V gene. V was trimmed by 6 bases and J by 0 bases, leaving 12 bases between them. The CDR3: CSVRDDSSNQPQHF. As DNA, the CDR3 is TGCAGCGTGAGGGACGACAGTAGCAATCAGCCCCAGCATTTT.

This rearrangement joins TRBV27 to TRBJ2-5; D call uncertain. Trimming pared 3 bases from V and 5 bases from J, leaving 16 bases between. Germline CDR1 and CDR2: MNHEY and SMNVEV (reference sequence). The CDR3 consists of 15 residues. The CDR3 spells CASSFAEMSLETQYF. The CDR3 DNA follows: TGTGCCAGCAGTTTCGCCGAGATGTCCCTGGAGACCCAGTACTTC.

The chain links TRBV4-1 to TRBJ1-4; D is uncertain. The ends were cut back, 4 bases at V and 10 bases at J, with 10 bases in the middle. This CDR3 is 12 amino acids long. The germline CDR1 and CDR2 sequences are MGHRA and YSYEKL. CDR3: CASSLPGGKLFF. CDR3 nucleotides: TGCGCCAGCAGCCTACCGGGCGGAAAACTGTTTTTT.

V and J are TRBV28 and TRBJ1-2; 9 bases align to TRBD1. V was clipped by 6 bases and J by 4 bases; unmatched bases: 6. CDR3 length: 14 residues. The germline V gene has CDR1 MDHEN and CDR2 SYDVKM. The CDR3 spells CASSVQGAAYGYTF. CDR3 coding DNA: TGTGCCAGCAGCGTACAGGGGGCCGCCTATGGCTACACCTTC.

The CDR3 DNA sequence: TGTGCCAGCAGTGAGGAGACTAGCGGAGCCTACGAGCAGTACTTC. Its protein product is CASSEETSGAYEQYF. The V call is TRBV6-1, the J call TRBJ2-7; TRBD2 matches at 9 bases. CDR1 is MNHNS, CDR2 SASEGT, per germline. The CDR3 contains 15 residues. Unmatched junction bases numbered 5, after V lost 3 bases and J lost 2 bases.

In DNA, the CDR3 is TGTGCCAGCACCCCGAAAAGGGACCCTCCCTATGGCTACACCTTC. Translation: CASTPKRDPPYGYTF. This rearrangement joins TRBV5-4 to TRBJ1-2, with D perhaps TRBD1 (5 bases). Per germline, CDR1 SGHNT and CDR2 YYREEE (reference sequence). Trimming shortened V by 6 bases and J by 4 bases, and 19 bases separated the two germline ends. The CDR3 length is 15 residues.

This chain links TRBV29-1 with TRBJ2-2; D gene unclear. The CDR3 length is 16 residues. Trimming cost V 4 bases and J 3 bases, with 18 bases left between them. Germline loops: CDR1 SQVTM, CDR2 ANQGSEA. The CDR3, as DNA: TGCAGCGTTGCTTCTCTGATGGGTCTGGACACCGGGGAGCTGTTTTTT. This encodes CSVASLMGLDTGELFF.

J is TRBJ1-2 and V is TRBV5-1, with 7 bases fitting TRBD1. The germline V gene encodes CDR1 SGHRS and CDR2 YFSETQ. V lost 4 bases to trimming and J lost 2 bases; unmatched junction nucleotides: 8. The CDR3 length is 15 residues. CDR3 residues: CASSKYDRENYGYTF. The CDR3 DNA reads TGCGCCAGCAGCAAGTACGACAGGGAGAACTATGGCTACACCTTC.

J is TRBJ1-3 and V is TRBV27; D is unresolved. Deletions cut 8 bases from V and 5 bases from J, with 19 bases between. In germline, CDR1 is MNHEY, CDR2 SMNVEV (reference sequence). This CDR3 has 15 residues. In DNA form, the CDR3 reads TGTGCCAGCGGATACTTCTCCCAACGAAGAAACACCATATATTTT. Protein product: CASGYFSQRRNTIYF.

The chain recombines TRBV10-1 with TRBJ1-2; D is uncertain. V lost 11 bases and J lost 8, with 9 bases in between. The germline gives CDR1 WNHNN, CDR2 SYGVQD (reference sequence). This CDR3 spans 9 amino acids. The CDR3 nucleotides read TGCGCCGGACCAGTGGGCTACACCTTC. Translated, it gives CAGPVGYTF.

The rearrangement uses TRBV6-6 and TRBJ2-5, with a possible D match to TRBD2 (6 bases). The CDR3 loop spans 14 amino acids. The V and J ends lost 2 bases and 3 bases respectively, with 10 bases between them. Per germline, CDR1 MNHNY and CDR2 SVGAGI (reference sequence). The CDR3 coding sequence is TGTGCCAGCAGTTACCCGGGACTTGAAGAGACCCAGTACTTC. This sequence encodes CASSYPGLEETQYF.

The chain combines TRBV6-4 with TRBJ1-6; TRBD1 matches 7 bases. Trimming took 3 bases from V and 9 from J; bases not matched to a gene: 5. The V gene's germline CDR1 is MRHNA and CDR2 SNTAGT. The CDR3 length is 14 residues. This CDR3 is CASSEGRGTSPLHF. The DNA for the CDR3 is TGTGCCAGCAGTGAAGGCAGGGGGACTTCACCCCTCCACTTT.

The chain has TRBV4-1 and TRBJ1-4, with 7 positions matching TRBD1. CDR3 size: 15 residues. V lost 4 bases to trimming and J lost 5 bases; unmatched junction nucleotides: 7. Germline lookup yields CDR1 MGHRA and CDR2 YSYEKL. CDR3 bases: TGCGCCAGCAGCCGAGCGGGACAGTGGAATGAAAAACTGTTTTTT. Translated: CASSRAGQWNEKLFF.

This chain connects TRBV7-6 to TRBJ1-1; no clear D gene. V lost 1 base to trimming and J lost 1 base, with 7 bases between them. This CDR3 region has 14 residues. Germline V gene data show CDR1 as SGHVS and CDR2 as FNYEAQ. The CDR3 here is CASSLGVANTEAFF. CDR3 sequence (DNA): TGTGCCAGCAGCTTAGGGGTGGCGAACACTGAAGCTTTCTTT. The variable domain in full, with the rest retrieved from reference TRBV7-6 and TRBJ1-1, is GAGVSQSPRYKVTKRGQDVALRCDPISGHVSLYWYRQALGQGPEFLTYFNYEAQQDKSGLPNDRFSAERPEGSISTLTIQRTEQRDSAMYRCASSLGVANTEAFFGQGTRLTVV.

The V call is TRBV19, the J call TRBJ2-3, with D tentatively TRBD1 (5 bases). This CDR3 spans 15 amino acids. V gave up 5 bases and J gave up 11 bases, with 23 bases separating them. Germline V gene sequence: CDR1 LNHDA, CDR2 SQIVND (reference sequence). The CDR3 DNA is TGTGCCAGTAGTCCTCTCTTGGACACCAGATTCGGGCAGTATTTT. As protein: CASSPLLDTRFGQYF.

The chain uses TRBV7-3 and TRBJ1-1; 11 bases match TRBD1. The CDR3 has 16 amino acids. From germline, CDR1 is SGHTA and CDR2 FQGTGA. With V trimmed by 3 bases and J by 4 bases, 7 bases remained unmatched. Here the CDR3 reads CASSLGQGEVGTEAFF. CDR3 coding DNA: TGTGCCAGCAGCTTGGGACAGGGGGAAGTCGGCACTGAAGCTTTCTTT.